This T cell receptor beta chain is from a study of Graves' ophthalmopathy and Graves' hyperthyroidism. Findings of the study overall: Among expanded thyroid clonotypes above 0.001 frequency, most also occurred in blood.

The authors amplified TCR beta CDR3 regions from RNA transcripts. RT-PCR in the first round used HTBI primers; a second-round multiplex PCR followed. TCRdb re-called the multiplex PCR reads with MiXCR, one entry per CDR3 protein. Of around 600,000 distinct CDR3 sequences in the sample, about 41% were seen once. To note about this clonotype: Its cognate antigen is unknown.

The authors used Ficoll-Paque density gradient centrifugation to separate PBMCs. The input was approximately 10 ml of fresh peripheral blood. Sequenced material: peripheral blood. The receptor comes from an adult man with Graves' ophthalmopathy.

The CDR3 protein is CASSPGTGSWANVLTF. The DNA of the CDR3 is TGTGCCAGCAGCCCCGGGACAGGGAGTTGGGCCAACGTCCTGACTTTC. The chain couples TRBV11-3 to TRBJ2-6; 9 nucleotides align to TRBD1. Germline assignment: CDR1 SGHNT and CDR2 YENEEA. This CDR3 has 16 amino acids. After removal of 5 bases from V and 5 bases from J, the junction contained 7 bases not matched to a gene. Based on the CDR3 plus reference TRBV11-3 and TRBJ2-6, the full variable domain is EAGVVQSPRYKIIEKKQPVAFWCNPISGHNTLYWYLQNLGQGPELLIRYENEEAVDDSQLPKDRFSAERLKGVDSTLKIQPAELGDSAVYLCASSPGTGSWANVLTFGAGSRLTVL.